A single sample is the source of the 5 T cell receptor beta chains below, sequenced in a study of T cells in Graves' hyperthyroidism and ophthalmopathy. Template material for amplifying TCR beta CDR3 regions consisted of RNA transcripts. Carried out on the TCR CDR3, a first-round RT-PCR used the HTBI primer set. TCRdb itself ran the multiplex PCR reads through MiXCR, one entry per CDR3 protein. The sample carries around 450,000 distinct CDR3 sequences, around 13% recorded once. Sequenced material: blood. These receptors originate from a woman aged 18-29 years with Graves' hyperthyroidism.

This clonotype showed up many times. This chain uses TRBV2 with TRBJ1-1; D not resolved. The germline gives CDR1 SNHLY, CDR2 FYNNEI. V dropped 6 bases and J dropped 1 base, with 9 bases sitting between them. This CDR3 is 13 amino acids long. CDR3 in amino acids: CASRVIPNTEAFF. CDR3 sequence (DNA): TGTGCCAGCAGGGTGATTCCGAACACTGAAGCTTTCTTT. The whole variable domain, remainder taken from reference TRBV2 and TRBJ1-1, is EPEVTQTPSHQVTQMGQEVILRCVPISNHLYFYWYRQILGQKVEFLVSFYNNEISEKSEIFDDQFSVERPDGSNFTLKIRSTKLEDSAMYFCASRVIPNTEAFFGQGTRLTVV.

The table lists this clonotype with many counts. This chain connects TRBV28 to TRBJ1-1; D is unresolved. CDR1 is MDHEN, CDR2 SYDVKM, per germline. The CDR3 consists of 15 residues. V shed 4 bases and J shed 5 bases, with 17 bases lying between them. The CDR3 DNA follows: TGTGCCAGCAGTTCCCCTACGGTGAAGAGGACTGAAGCTTTCTTT. Translated: CASSSPTVKRTEAFF.

This clonotype was picked up many times. This chain uses TRBV27 with TRBJ2-3, with 10 nucleotides matching TRBD2. The CDR3 covers 19 residues. With 3 bases clipped from V and 1 base from J, the junction kept 13 bases outside the gene matches. Germline lookup yields CDR1 MNHEY and CDR2 SMNVEV (reference sequence). The CDR3 DNA follows: TGTGCCAGCAGTTTGTTCTTTGCTAGCGGGAGTAAGGGCACAGATACGCAGTATTTT. Encoded protein: CASSLFFASGSKGTDTQYF.

This clonotype has at least ten counts. In DNA, the CDR3 is TGTGCCTGGAACAAGGGAGGCGGAGAGACCCAGTACTTC. Translation gives CAWNKGGGETQYF. This chain joins TRBV30 and TRBJ2-5, with D possibly matching TRBD2 (6 bases). CDR3 length: 13 residues. From germline, CDR1 is GTSNPN and CDR2 SVGIG (reference sequence). V lost 4 bases to trimming and J lost 4 bases, with 13 bases between them. Filled out from reference TRBV30 and TRBJ2-5, the complete variable domain reads SQTIHQWPATLVQPVGSPLSLECTVEGTSNPNLYWYRQAAGRGLQLLFYSVGIGQISSEVPQNLSASRPQDRQFILSSKKLLLSDSGFYLCAWNKGGGETQYFGPGTRLLVL.

The chain combines TRBV18 with TRBJ1-1; 11 nucleotides line up with TRBD1. The CDR3 totals 16 residues. The germline V gene encodes CDR1 KGHSH and CDR2 LQKENI. J was trimmed by 4 bases and V by 3 bases; bases with no gene match: 7. In nucleotides, the CDR3 is TGTGCCAGCTCACCCGGTCCGGGACAGGGGGGCACTGAAGCTTTCTTT. Translation: CASSPGPGQGGTEAFF.